The entry below describes one TCR beta chain. A single base separates this from a much larger clone, so it may be a read error. Because the CDR3 is missing its conserved closing phenylalanine or tryptophan, this is likely a read error. The data were obtained in a study of tumor-infiltrating lymphocytes in primary liver carcinoma. cDNA specific to TCR beta was made from about 0.45 ug of total RNA, with a constant-region primer employed for priming. TCR beta libraries came from three nested multiplex PCR rounds using slightly modified ARM-PCR. Primers for the first two PCR rounds were TRBV1-TRBV30 forward primers and a C-beta reverse primer (roughly 10 cycles per round). Via MiXCR, TCRdb re-called the multiplex PCR reads, giving one row per CDR3 protein. The repertoire holds 300,000 to 350,000 distinct CDR3 sequences, with roughly 61% as singletons. In germline, CDR1 is MDHEN, CDR2 SYDVKM. The CDR3 runs 14 residues. Deletions cut 3 bases from V and 4 bases from J, with 12 bases between.

Unsorted whole blood served as the source of blood RNA, and germline DNA was extracted as well. This receptor was obtained from a man aged 40-49 years with primary liver carcinoma and hepatitis B virus infection. The sequenced sample was peripheral blood. The genes are TRBV28 and TRBJ1-1; TRBD1 is a possible D gene (5 bases). CDR3 nucleotides: TGTGCCAGCAGTTTTGCAGGGCCTGGCACTGAAGCTTTCTAT. It yields the protein CASSFAGPGTEAFY.